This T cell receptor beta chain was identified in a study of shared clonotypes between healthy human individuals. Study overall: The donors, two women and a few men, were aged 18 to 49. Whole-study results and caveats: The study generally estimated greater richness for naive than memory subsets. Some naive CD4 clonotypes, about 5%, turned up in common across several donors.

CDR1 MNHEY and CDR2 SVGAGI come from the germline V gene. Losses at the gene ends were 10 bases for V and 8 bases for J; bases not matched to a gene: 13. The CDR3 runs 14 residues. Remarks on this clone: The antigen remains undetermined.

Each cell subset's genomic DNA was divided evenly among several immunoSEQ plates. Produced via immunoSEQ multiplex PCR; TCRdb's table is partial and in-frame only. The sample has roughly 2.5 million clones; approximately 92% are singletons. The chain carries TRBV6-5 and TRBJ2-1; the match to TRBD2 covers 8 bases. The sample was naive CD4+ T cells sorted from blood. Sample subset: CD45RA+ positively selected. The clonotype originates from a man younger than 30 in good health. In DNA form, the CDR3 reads TGTGCCACTTCCGGGACTAGTGACTTCCATGAGCAGTTCTTC. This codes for CATSGTSDFHEQFF.